Sequencing of this TCR beta chain was carried out in a study of cytomegalovirus exposure and HLA in healthy donors. Study overall: Earlier work reported 100 million or so unique TCR beta sequences from 180 million or so T cells.

Whole-study findings and limits: Later analysis identified around 15,000 TCR beta sequences associated with HLA alleles, using a false discovery rate threshold of 0.05. Reportedly, HLA-A and HLA-B alleles of most subjects were accurately predicted from TCR beta.

This CDR3 region has 15 residues. V was shortened by 0 bases and J by 2 bases, with 10 bases between the two germline ends. CDR1 is SGHRS and CDR2 is YFSETQ in the germline V gene. Note on this clone: Its target is not known.

Primers: 60 Vbeta forward and 13 Jbeta reverse. Method: immunoSEQ multiplex PCR; TCRdb's copy keeps in-frame clones and lacks some. This sample yields more than 60,000 clones, of which approximately 80% are seen a single time; approximately 9% belongs to the top ten. Sequencing input: PBMCs. V and J are TRBV5-1 and TRBJ2-3, with D hard to call. The TCR originated in a woman aged 40 to 50 in good health and CMV-seropositive. The CDR3 spells CASSLEWLFTDTQYF. CDR3 DNA: TGCGCCAGCAGCTTGGAATGGCTTTTCACAGATACGCAGTATTTT.